This is a list of T cell receptor beta chains from one sample in a study of blood T cell repertoires in COVID-19. Profiling relied on immunoSEQ multiplex PCR, and the TCRdb table lists in-frame clones only, not all of them. The sample has roughly 130,000 clones, approximately 83% seen once. Sequenced material: peripheral blood. Receptors were obtained from a woman between 45 and 65 years old with acute or convalescent COVID-19. CDR3s include the opening cysteine and the closing phenylalanine or tryptophan. Fields, in order: V gene, D gene, J gene, clone size, CDR3 DNA, CDR3 protein. D genes are given only for firm matches. Part of the rows lack a size; the others show once, few, many or a class for expanded clones.

TRBV9,-,TRBJ2-7,-,TGTGCCAGCAGCGTAGCAGGGTGGGGCGAGCAGTACTTC,CASSVAGWGEQYF
TRBV13,TRBD2,TRBJ2-1,-,TGTGCCAGCAGCTCCGGACTAGCGGGGGGGGTCAATGAGCAGTTCTTC,CASSSGLAGGVNEQFF
TRBV19,-,TRBJ1-1,-,TGTGCCAGTACCGATGGGGGGAAGCGCGGTGAAGCTTTCTTT,CASTDGGKRGEAFF
TRBV30,TRBD1,TRBJ2-7,-,TGTGCCTGGAGTCATCTTCAGGACAGGATCTACGAGCAGTACTTC,CAWSHLQDRIYEQYF
TRBV28,-,TRBJ1-1,-,TGTGCCAGCAGTTTAGGAGCAGCTTCCGACTACACTGAAGCTTTCTTT,CASSLGAASDYTEAFF
TRBV7-2,TRBD1,TRBJ1-5,-,TGTGCCAGCAGCAAGATCTTTACCGGGACAGGGGCTGATCAGCCCCAGCATTTT,CASSKIFTGTGADQPQHF
TRBV7-9,-,TRBJ1-4,-,TGTGCCAGCAGCTTCCCGACAGGTCTGGATGAAAAACTGTTTTTT,CASSFPTGLDEKLFF
TRBV6-5,TRBD2,TRBJ2-3,-,TGTGCCAGCAGTTCCCGGACTAGCGGGGGGATGTATACGCAGTATTTT,CASSSRTSGGMYTQYF
TRBV4-1,-,TRBJ2-7,few,TGCGCCAGCAGCCATGACGTAGCGGAAAGCTCCTACGAGCAGTACTTC,CASSHDVAESSYEQYF
TRBV6-5,TRBD1,TRBJ1-2,few,TGTGCCAGCAGTCGTTCGACAGGGTCTAACTATGGCTACACCTTC,CASSRSTGSNYGYTF
TRBV7-8,TRBD2,TRBJ2-5,-,TGTGCCAGCAGCTTAAAAGGCGGGGGGACGCCTAAGACCCAGTACTTC,CASSLKGGGTPKTQYF
TRBV6-5,-,TRBJ1-3,-,TGTGCCAGCAGTTTTAAGCTAGGTGGAAACACCATATATTTT,CASSFKLGGNTIYF
TRBV19,TRBD1,TRBJ1-2,-,TGTGCCAGTAGTTTCCAGGGACAGGGAGTTGCTAACTATGGCTACACCTTC,CASSFQGQGVANYGYTF
TRBV25-1,-,TRBJ1-1,-,TGTGCCAGCCGAGGAGGAATGAACACTGAAGCTTTCTTT,CASRGGMNTEAFF
TRBV5-1,TRBD1,TRBJ1-3,-,TGCGCCAGCAGCGTAGGGACAGGGGCGGACACCATATATTTT,CASSVGTGADTIYF
TRBV18,-,TRBJ1-3,-,TGTGCCAGCTCACCGGGACACCGGAGCTCTGGAAACACCATATATTTT,CASSPGHRSSGNTIYF
TRBV3-1/TRBV3-2,-,TRBJ2-5,-,TGTGCCAGCAGCCAAGGAACAGGGATGTCTCAAAGAGGGGAGACCCAGTACTTC,CASSQGTGMSQRGETQYF
TRBV11-2,-,TRBJ1-1,-,TGTGCCAGCAGCTTAGGACAGCCGAACACTGAAGCTTTCTTT,CASSLGQPNTEAFF
TRBV19,-,TRBJ1-6,-,TGTGCCAGTAGTGATACAGGGAATTCACCCCTCCACTTT,CASSDTGNSPLHF
TRBV21-1,-,TRBJ1-5,once,TGTGCCAGCAGCAAAGACAGGGGGTTTAATTATCAGCCCCAGCATTTT,CASSKDRGFNYQPQHF
TRBV18,TRBD1,TRBJ1-3,-,TGTGCCAGCTCACCACCGGGACAGCCATCCTCTGGAAACACCATATATTTT,CASSPPGQPSSGNTIYF
TRBV19,TRBD1,TRBJ2-3,-,TGTGCCAGTAGTCTTCGACAGGGTCCAGATACGCAGTATTTT,CASSLRQGPDTQYF
TRBV27,TRBD1,TRBJ1-2,-,TGTGCCAGCGGGGGACAGGGGAACTATGGCTACACCTTC,CASGGQGNYGYTF
TRBV5-1,TRBD2,TRBJ2-3,-,TGCGCCAGCAGCTTGGTAGCTAGCGGGGGGGCAGCACCCGATACGCAGTATTTT,CASSLVASGGAAPDTQYF
TRBV28,-,TRBJ1-3,-,TGTGCCAGCAGTTTCCCGAGGGGACACCACTCTGGAAACACCATATATTTT,CASSFPRGHHSGNTIYF
TRBV5-6,-,TRBJ2-1,-,TGTGCCAGCAGGTCCGGGATCTCCTCCTACAATGAGCAGTTCTTC,CASRSGISSYNEQFF
TRBV24-1,-,TRBJ1-2,-,TGTGCCACCAGTGATGGGGGCCAACGGGGTGGCTACACCTTC,CATSDGGQRGGYTF
TRBV28,-,TRBJ2-4,-,TGTGCCAGCAGTTTAGACAGAGCCAAAAACATTCAGTACTTC,CASSLDRAKNIQYF
TRBV5-6,-,TRBJ2-6,-,TGTGCCAGCAGCTTGGAAAGTGTCAGGGCCGTCTTGTGGGCCAACGTCCTGACTTTC,CASSLESVRAVLWANVLTF
TRBV19,-,TRBJ2-3,-,TGTGCCAGTAGTACATTTCGGGAAAAGACAGATACGCAGTATTTT,CASSTFREKTDTQYF
TRBV5-1,TRBD1,TRBJ1-1,-,TGCGCCAGCAGCGCTCGACAGGGCGGAGACACTGAAGCTTTCTTT,CASSARQGGDTEAFF
TRBV10-1,TRBD1,TRBJ1-1,-,TGCGCCAGCAGTGAGACGAGACTTACAGGGGCCAACACTGAAGCTTTCTTT,CASSETRLTGANTEAFF
TRBV6-4,TRBD2,TRBJ2-2,-,TGTGCCAGCAGTCGGGGGGATCCAAACACCGGGGAGCTGTTTTTT,CASSRGDPNTGELFF
TRBV11-2,-,TRBJ1-4,-,TGTGCCAGCAGCGCCGGAGTGGTACTGAGTGAAAAACTGTTTTTT,CASSAGVVLSEKLFF
TRBV30,-,TRBJ1-3,-,TGTGCCTGCGGGCCCCGACAGGCTTTATCTGGAAACACCATATATTTT,CACGPRQALSGNTIYF
TRBV14,-,TRBJ1-2,-,TGTGCCAGCAGCCAACGGGTTGACAGCCCTAACTATGGCTACACCTTC,CASSQRVDSPNYGYTF
TRBV21-1,-,TRBJ1-6,-,TGTGCCAGCAGCAAAGAGAGCAGGGTGGTGTCACCCCTCCACTTT,CASSKESRVVSPLHF
TRBV12-5,-,TRBJ1-2,-,TGTGCTAGTGGACTCTTGTTTTGGGGCTACACCTTC,CASGLLFWGYTF
TRBV2,TRBD1,TRBJ1-5,-,TGTGCCAGCAATAATCTAGGACAGGGGCATCAGCCCCAGCATTTT,CASNNLGQGHQPQHF
TRBV5-1,-,TRBJ1-1,-,TGCGCCAGCAGCCCGACCCAGACAGGAGGTGAAGCTTTCTTT,CASSPTQTGGEAFF
TRBV6-6,-,TRBJ1-5,-,TGTGCCAGCCATCAGGGAGGGCAGCCCCAGCATTTT,CASHQGGQPQHF
TRBV9,-,TRBJ1-3,-,TGTGCCAGCAGCCAAAACACGGGTGGAAACACCATATATTTT,CASSQNTGGNTIYF
TRBV19,-,TRBJ1-1,many,TGTGCCAGTAGTGACATCCGGGAGCTTACTGAAGCTTTCTTT,CASSDIRELTEAFF
TRBV5-1,TRBD2,TRBJ2-3,-,TGCGCCAGCAGCTTGGAGCTAGCGGGGCCGAGCACAGATACGCAGTATTTT,CASSLELAGPSTDTQYF
TRBV15,-,TRBJ2-1,-,TGTGCCACCAGCAGAGATCCTCTGGGGGCGGGGGTTAGCTCCTACAATGAGCAGTTCTTC,CATSRDPLGAGVSSYNEQFF
TRBV4-1,-,TRBJ1-6,-,TGCGCCAGCAGCCCAGACAGGTCGGATTCACCCCTCCACTTT,CASSPDRSDSPLHF
TRBV6-6,TRBD1,TRBJ2-2,-,TGTGCCAGCAGTACTGCGACAGGGGGAACCGGGGAGCTGTTTTTT,CASSTATGGTGELFF
TRBV2,-,TRBJ2-1,-,TGTGCCAGCAGTGGAGGTATTGGGAATGAGCAGTTCTTC,CASSGGIGNEQFF
TRBV28,TRBD1,TRBJ1-5,-,TGTGCCAGCAGGCAACAGGGGGCGTATCAGCCCCAGCATTTT,CASRQQGAYQPQHF
TRBV19,TRBD1,TRBJ2-7,-,TGTGCCAGTAGTATCAGGACAGGCTCTACCGAGCAGTACTTC,CASSIRTGSTEQYF
TRBV3-1/TRBV3-2,-,TRBJ1-2,-,TGTGCCAGCAGCCAAGTCGGGAAGTTGGGCAGCTACACCTTC,CASSQVGKLGSYTF
TRBV21-1,-,TRBJ2-2,few,TGTGCCAGCAGCAAAGAGAAAGGGCCAGGGCTAGCCGGGGAGCTGTTTTTT,CASSKEKGPGLAGELFF
TRBV13,-,TRBJ2-3,-,TGTGCCAGCAGCTTAGGCCGTTCAGATACGCAGTATTTT,CASSLGRSDTQYF
TRBV6-5,TRBD1,TRBJ1-5,-,TGTGCCAGCATCGGACAGGAGAGCAATCAGCCCCAGCATTTT,CASIGQESNQPQHF